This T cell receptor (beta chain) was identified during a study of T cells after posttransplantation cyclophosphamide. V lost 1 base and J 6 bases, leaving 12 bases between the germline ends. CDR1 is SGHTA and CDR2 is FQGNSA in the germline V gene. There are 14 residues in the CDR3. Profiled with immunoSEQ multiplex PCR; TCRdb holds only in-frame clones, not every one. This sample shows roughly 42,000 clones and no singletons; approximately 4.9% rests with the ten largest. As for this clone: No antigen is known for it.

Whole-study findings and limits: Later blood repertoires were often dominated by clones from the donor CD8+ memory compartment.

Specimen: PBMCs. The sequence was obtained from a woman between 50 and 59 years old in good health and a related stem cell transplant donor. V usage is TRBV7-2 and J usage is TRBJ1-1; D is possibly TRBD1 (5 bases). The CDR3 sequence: CASSLGPPGAEAFF. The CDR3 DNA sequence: TGTGCCAGCAGCTTAGGTCCCCCGGGGGCTGAAGCTTTCTTT. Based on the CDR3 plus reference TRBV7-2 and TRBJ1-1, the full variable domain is GAGVSQSPSNKVTEKGKDVELRCDPISGHTALYWYRQSLGQGLEFLIYFQGNSAPDKSGLPSDRFSAERTGGSVSTLTIQRTQQEDSAVYLCASSLGPPGAEAFFGQGTRLTVV.